Presented here are 31 T cell receptor beta chains from one specimen sequenced in a study of blood T cells in healthy people across ages. It was with a sample-barcoded 5' primer and a J-beta primer mix that a second PCR of roughly 7 to 12 cycles was run. MiXCR was run by TCRdb on the 5' RACE reads, yielding one entry per CDR3 protein. The repertoire holds approximately 820,000 distinct CDR3 sequences, with 40% to 50% as singletons. Sequenced: blood. The origin of the receptors is a man in his fifties or sixties in good health.

This clonotype was seen a few times. The chain couples TRBV4-1 to TRBJ2-7; possible D gene TRBD1, 5 bases. Looked up from germline, CDR1 is MGHRA and CDR2 is YSYEKL. The germline V and J ends were trimmed by 2 bases and 2 bases, with 10 bases remaining between them. The CDR3 has 14 residues. CDR3 bases: TGCGCCAGCAGCCAACATACAGGAACCTACGAGCAGTACTTC. This gives the protein CASSQHTGTYEQYF.

CDR3 in amino acids: CASSSPGQGRDYGYTF. The CDR3 nucleotides read TGTGCCAGCAGCTCTCCGGGACAGGGACGTGACTATGGCTACACCTTC. The chain combines TRBV13 with TRBJ1-2; 9 positions match TRBD1. Trimming took 4 bases from V and 3 from J; bases not matched to a gene: 9. The CDR3 loop spans 16 amino acids. Germline assignment: CDR1 PRHDT and CDR2 FYEKMQ (reference sequence).

The gene calls are TRBV4-3 and TRBJ2-1; 7 positions match TRBD1. The CDR3 is 15 residues long. V was pared by 4 bases and J by 3 bases, with 6 bases of the junction left unmatched. The germline V gene encodes CDR1 LGHNA and CDR2 YSLEER. CDR3 DNA sequence: TGCGCCAGCAGCCCTCGGGACAGTGGCTACAATGAGCAGTTCTTC. Residues: CASSPRDSGYNEQFF.

The chain combines TRBV4-3 with TRBJ2-5; 8 nucleotides agree with TRBD2. Germline CDR1 LGHNA, CDR2 YSLEER. This CDR3 spans 17 amino acids. The J segment lost 4 bases and the V segment lost 0 bases, leaving 10 bases of the junction unmatched. The CDR3 sequence: CASSQDYGSGEGETQYF. CDR3 sequence (DNA): TGCGCCAGCAGCCAAGATTATGGTAGCGGGGAAGGAGAGACCCAGTACTTC.

This clonotype was seen many times. The V gene is TRBV20-1, the J gene TRBJ2-7, with 8 nucleotides matching TRBD1. Unmatched junction bases numbered 7, after V lost 6 bases and J lost 6 bases. This CDR3 contains 12 residues. CDR1 is DFQATT, CDR2 SNEGSKA, per germline (reference sequence). DNA of the CDR3: TGCAGTGCCTCTAACACAGGGGGCGAGCAGTACTTC. It encodes CSASNTGGEQYF.

The CDR3 loop reads CATSDVGDRGTDTQYF. The CDR3 coding sequence is TGTGCCACCAGTGATGTAGGGGACAGGGGCACAGATACGCAGTATTTT. This rearrangement joins TRBV24-1 to TRBJ2-3; 9 positions agree with TRBD1. CDR1 KGHDR and CDR2 SFDVKD come from the germline V gene. The CDR3 extends over 16 amino acids. V was clipped by 3 bases and J by 1 base; unmatched bases: 4.

The chain employs TRBV27 and TRBJ2-1; either TRBD1 or TRBD2 may supply D (6 bases each). Germline CDR1 reads MNHEY; CDR2 reads SMNVEV (reference sequence). This CDR3 region has 14 residues. Trimming took 6 bases from V and 4 from J, leaving 13 bases between them. CDR3 protein: CASREGGAYNEQFF. The CDR3 DNA reads as TGTGCCAGCAGAGAGGGGGGCGCTTACAATGAGCAGTTCTTC.

This clonotype was found many times. The chain has TRBV7-2 and TRBJ2-5; D uncertain. Germline V gene data show CDR1 as SGHTA and CDR2 as FQGNSA. Between the trimmed V and J ends, which lost 4 bases and 2 bases, there was a span of 8 bases. CDR3 size: 13 residues. CDR3 region: CASSSSRQETQYF. The CDR3 region has the DNA TGTGCCAGCAGCTCCTCTAGGCAAGAGACCCAGTACTTC.

This clonotype was seen only a few times. The V gene is TRBV20-1, the J gene TRBJ1-2, with 10 positions matching TRBD1. Germline loops: CDR1 DFQATT, CDR2 SNEGSKA (reference sequence). The CDR3 has 15 amino acids. J lost 4 bases, V lost 0 bases, and 5 bases had no gene match. The DNA for the CDR3 is TGCAGTGCTAGAGACCGGGACAGGGGAAGCTATGGCTACACCTTC. This encodes CSARDRDRGSYGYTF.

The CDR3 sequence is CASSQGRVGETEAFF. CDR3 bases: TGCGCCAGCAGCCAAGGGAGAGTCGGAGAGACTGAAGCTTTCTTT. V gene TRBV4-3 combines with J gene TRBJ1-1; D ambiguous. The CDR3 is made up of 15 amino acids. The germline V and J ends were trimmed by 1 base and 5 bases, with 14 bases remaining between them. From germline, CDR1 is LGHNA and CDR2 YSLEER.

CDR3 loop: CATSGRRKIIRNSPLHF. The DNA of the CDR3 is TGTGCCACCAGTGGGAGGCGGAAAATAATCCGTAATTCACCCCTCCACTTT. The rearrangement uses TRBV24-1 and TRBJ1-6; D remains unclear. V lost 5 bases to trimming and J lost 6 bases, with 19 bases between them. The germline gives CDR1 KGHDR, CDR2 SFDVKD. There are 17 residues in the CDR3.

The J gene is TRBJ2-5, the V gene TRBV20-1, with D unresolved. The CDR3 sequence is 16 residues long. Deletions cut 0 bases from V and 5 bases from J, with 19 bases between. Germline loops: CDR1 DFQATT, CDR2 SNEGSKA (reference sequence). For the CDR3, the DNA is TGCAGTGCTAGAGATGGGCAGGTGGTAAGATTGGAGACCCAGTACTTC. Translation gives CSARDGQVVRLETQYF.

The chain carries TRBV19 and TRBJ2-2; no definite D call. CDR3 length equals 13 residues. The V gene lost 5 bases and the J gene lost 4 bases, with 8 bases spanning the gap. Germline V gene sequence: CDR1 LNHDA, CDR2 SQIVND (reference sequence). The CDR3 DNA sequence: TGTGCCAGTAGTCTTGCAAGCACCGGGGAGCTGTTTTTT. This encodes CASSLASTGELFF. Full variable domain (outside the CDR3, taken from reference TRBV19 and TRBJ2-2): DGGITQSPKYLFRKEGQNVTLSCEQNLNHDAMYWYRQDPGQGLRLIYYSQIVNDFQKGDIAEGYSVSREKKESFPLTVTSAQKNPTAFYLCASSLASTGELFFGEGSRLTVL.

This clonotype occurred a few times. This sequence joins TRBV9 and TRBJ2-5; 9 bases are shared with TRBD1. Per germline, CDR1 SGDLS and CDR2 YYNGEE. The CDR3 has 16 residues. Unmatched junction bases numbered 10, after V lost 3 bases and J lost 4 bases. The CDR3 DNA is TGTGCCAGCAGCGCCAGGGACAGGGCGTTCGGAGAGACCCAGTACTTC. This codes for CASSARDRAFGETQYF.

The sample holds a few counts of this clonotype. The chain employs TRBV28 and TRBJ2-7, with D unresolved. CDR3 size: 15 residues. Trimming pared 5 bases from V and 1 base from J, leaving 15 bases between. Looked up from germline, CDR1 is MDHEN and CDR2 is SYDVKM. The CDR3 nucleotides are TGTGCCAGCAGTGGCTGGGGAAGAAGTTCCTACGAGCAGTACTTC. It codes for CASSGWGRSSYEQYF.

The V gene is TRBV7-7, the J gene TRBJ2-7; 7 nucleotides match TRBD1. The CDR3 is 15 amino acids. The V segment lost 5 bases and the J segment 3 bases; nucleotides outside the gene matches: 10. The germline gives CDR1 SSHAT, CDR2 FNYEAQ (reference sequence). For the CDR3, the DNA is TGTGCCAGCAGCCCACAGGGGTCCCAATTCTACGAGCAGTACTTC. It translates to CASSPQGSQFYEQYF.

This chain links TRBV6-5 with TRBJ1-5, with D possibly matching TRBD1 (6 bases). CDR1 MNHEY and CDR2 SVGAGI come from the germline V gene. V lost 6 bases, J lost 11 bases, and 20 bases lay in between. CDR3 length equals 14 residues. Written as DNA, the CDR3 is TGTGCCAGCAGCCAGACAGGAGCTCAAGGGGCCCAGCATTTT. Translated, it gives CASSQTGAQGAQHF.

The chain combines TRBV7-2 with TRBJ2-2; D is unclear. CDR3 length equals 14 residues. V was clipped by 0 bases and J by 3 bases, with 5 bases between them. Per the germline V gene, CDR1 is SGHTA and CDR2 is FQGNSA. CDR3 protein: CASSLAAYTGELFF. The CDR3 nucleotides are TGTGCCAGCAGCTTAGCGGCTTACACCGGGGAGCTGTTTTTT.

Here the CDR3 reads CASSLAGQTFTTNYGYTF. CDR3 nucleotide sequence: TGTGCCAGCAGCTTAGCGGGGCAGACCTTTACCACTAACTATGGCTACACCTTC. This chain uses TRBV7-9 with TRBJ1-2; tentatively, D is TRBD1 (5 bases). The CDR3 has 18 amino acids. Trimming removed 0 bases at V and 0 bases at J, with 17 bases between. Germline V gives CDR1 SEHNR, CDR2 FQNEAQ (reference sequence).

This clonotype has more than one count but fewer than ten. The chain has TRBV28 and TRBJ2-1, with 7 bases aligning to TRBD2. The junction had 8 bases not matched to a gene; V was cut back by 6 bases and J by 3 bases. CDR1 MDHEN and CDR2 SYDVKM come from the germline V gene. This CDR3 is built from 15 residues. The CDR3 region is CASRKAGLRYNEQFF. CDR3 nucleotides: TGTGCCAGCAGAAAAGCGGGACTTCGCTACAATGAGCAGTTCTTC.

V gene TRBV5-1 combines with J gene TRBJ2-7; unclear D gene. Trimming pared 0 bases from V and 5 bases from J, leaving 15 bases between. Germline-derived CDR1 and CDR2 are SGHRS and YFSETQ. The CDR3 has 15 amino acids. CDR3 nucleotide sequence: TGCGCCAGCAGCTTGGCCCCGGGCAATGACAACGAGCAGTACTTC. Protein product: CASSLAPGNDNEQYF.

In its sample, this clonotype was seen a few times. The V call is TRBV11-2, the J call TRBJ2-1, with TRBD2 matching over 9 bases. CDR3 length: 17 amino acids. CDR1 SGHAT and CDR2 FQNNGV come from the germline V gene. The junction had 11 bases not matched to a gene; V was cut back by 1 base and J by 7 bases. DNA for the CDR3: TGTGCCAGCAGCTTAGCCGCAGCGGGGGGCTTATGGAATGAGCAGTTCTTC. Translation: CASSLAAAGGLWNEQFF.

Of note for this clonotype: Relative to the germline gene, one junction end is altered; a read error may explain this. The V and J genes are TRBV6-2 or TRBV6-3 and TRBJ2-4; TRBD2 aligns across 10 bases. Near its end, the DNA agrees better with TRBJ2-7, so the J call may be wrong. CDR1 and CDR2 (germline): MNHEY, SVGEGT. CDR3 size: 15 residues. CDR3 sequence reads: CAGSPKLAGLYEQYF. Here the CDR3 DNA reads TGTGCCGGCAGTCCTAAACTAGCGGGGTTATACGAGCAGTACTTC.

This clonotype has ten or more counts. The gene calls are TRBV29-1 and TRBJ1-2; 11 bases map to TRBD1. CDR3 length: 14 residues. Germline CDR1 SQVTM, CDR2 ANQGSEA. V lost 1 base to trimming and J lost 7 bases; unmatched junction nucleotides: 5. For the CDR3, the DNA is TGCAGCGTTGAAGGTTCCGGGACAGGGGGTGGCTACACCTTC. The encoded protein is CSVEGSGTGGGYTF.

The CDR3 loop is CASNLGGTTGQPQHF. The CDR3 DNA follows: TGTGCCAGCAACCTCGGCGGCACGACGGGGCAGCCCCAGCATTTT. V is TRBV7-8 and J is TRBJ1-5; D unclear. V lost 7 bases, J lost 7 bases, and 20 bases lay in between. This CDR3 comprises 15 residues. Germline-derived CDR1 and CDR2 are SGHVS and FQNEAQ.

The chain employs TRBV14 and TRBJ2-7, with 8 nucleotides matching TRBD1. The CDR3 sequence is 13 residues long. CDR1 is SGHDN, CDR2 FVKESK, per germline. With V trimmed by 4 bases and J by 5 bases, 4 bases remained unmatched. The CDR3 bases are TGTGCCAGCAGCCGGGACAGGCTCCACGAGCAGTACTTC. Its translation: CASSRDRLHEQYF.

The chain links TRBV6-2 or TRBV6-3 to TRBJ1-2; 10 nucleotides agree with TRBD1. The trim removed 7 bases at V and 6 bases at J, leaving 5 bases unmatched. The germline V gene encodes CDR1 MNHEY and CDR2 SVGEGT. This CDR3 has 13 amino acids. Here the CDR3 DNA reads TGTGCCAGCAACCTAGACAGGGGGCATGGCTACACCTTC. This translates into CASNLDRGHGYTF.

This clonotype was seen once. The chain employs TRBV6-5 and TRBJ1-6, with D maybe TRBD1 (6 bases). This CDR3 comprises 17 residues. V was shortened by 4 bases and J by 7 bases, with 20 bases between the two germline ends. CDR1 is MNHEY and CDR2 is SVGAGI in the germline V gene. Here the CDR3 DNA reads TGTGCCAGCAGTTTAATGTTGGGTCGGACAGAGAATTCACCCCTCCACTTT. As protein: CASSLMLGRTENSPLHF.

This chain uses TRBV28 with TRBJ1-1; D is uncertain. Deletions cut 5 bases from V and 2 bases from J, with 15 bases between. Germline CDR1 is MDHEN and CDR2 is SYDVKM. The CDR3 sequence is 15 residues long. DNA for the CDR3: TGTGCCAGCAGTCCTCGATCTGGCATCAACACTGAAGCTTTCTTT. It specifies CASSPRSGINTEAFF.

This clonotype was observed a few times. The chain joins TRBV6-5 to TRBJ2-7, with a tentative D call TRBD2 (6 bases). V lost 3 bases and J lost 3, with 15 bases in between. The CDR3 totals 15 residues. CDR1 and CDR2 (germline): MNHEY, SVGAGI. CDR3 coding DNA: TGTGCCAGCAGTTATCGGGGGAAACGAAACTACGAGCAGTACTTC. Translation gives CASSYRGKRNYEQYF.

The genes are TRBV2 and TRBJ2-1, with D possibly matching TRBD1 (5 bases). The germline gives CDR1 SNHLY, CDR2 FYNNEI. The ends were cut back, 4 bases at V and 5 bases at J, with 9 bases in the middle. The CDR3 runs to 13 residues. The CDR3 sequence: CASSGAGHNEQFF. CDR3 bases: TGTGCCAGCAGTGGGGCAGGGCACAATGAGCAGTTCTTC.